This TCR beta chain was identified during a study of T-cell memory formation after mild COVID-19. One entry per CDR3 protein, called by TCRdb with MiXCR from the 5' RACE reads. The repertoire holds 350,000 or so distinct CDR3 sequences, with about 21% as singletons. Trimming cost V 6 bases and J 2 bases, with 13 bases left between them. CDR3 length: 14 residues. This clonotype showed up just a few times. Sequencing used PBMCs or a T cell subset sorted from them (not recorded which). This clonotype was sampled from an adult woman who had mild COVID-19 (a few samples of this study predate the infection). Cell type and time point are not known. The chain links TRBV12-3 or TRBV12-4 to TRBJ2-5; tentatively, D is TRBD2 (5 bases). This chain's CDR3 is CASRQGTSQETQYF. The CDR3, as DNA: TGTGCCAGCAGGCAAGGTACTAGTCAAGAGACCCAGTACTTC.